Presented here are 31 T cell receptor beta chains from one specimen sequenced in a study of human T cells and chemical hapten exposure (dated by TCRdb to the early 2020s). The time point label for this specimen denotes: patch test 2, 6 weeks after DPC sensitization. According to the study, the label for this sample's treatment or condition signals: therapeutic diphenylcyclopropenone sensitization with weekly scalp DPC. Library creation used RACE. Sequencing used a NextSeq 500. Using fastp trimming at Q25 and MiXCR clonotype assembly, TCRdb reanalyzed the public sequencing data and kept in-frame beta chains. Duplicate CDR3 protein sequences are folded into a single record with the most common DNA and genes. Present in this sample are more than 110,000 distinct CDR3 sequences, about 11% of which were seen just once. The ten largest clones add up to around 1.4% of the sample. Sample: whole blood, taken in connection with sensitization to the hapten diphenylcyclopropenone (DPC). Receptor source: a woman aged 45 to 65 with alopecia areata. Some clones in this sample may be carry-over from other donors' samples.

The rearrangement links TRBV19 to TRBJ1-3, with D possibly matching TRBD1 (6 bases). CDR3 length equals 14 residues. Trimming removed 8 bases from V and 4 bases from J, with 15 bases in between. Germline CDR1 LNHDA, CDR2 SQIVND (reference sequence). CDR3 sequence: CASADRTRGNTIYF. The CDR3 DNA sequence: TGTGCCAGTGCCGACAGGACCCGAGGAAACACCATATATTTT.

V is TRBV29-1 and J is TRBJ1-2; no definite D call. V shed 5 bases and J shed 6 bases, with 13 bases lying between them. The CDR3 runs 12 residues. Germline V lookup: CDR1 SQVTM, CDR2 ANQGSEA. CDR3 DNA sequence: TGCAGCGTTCCGAACATGTACCATGGCTACACCTTC. This sequence encodes CSVPNMYHGYTF.

The chain carries TRBV20-1 and TRBJ2-3; 14 bases map to TRBD2. The CDR3 length is 16 residues. CDR1 and CDR2 from the germline V gene are DFQATT and SNEGSKA (reference sequence). CDR3 nucleotides: TGCAGGCCGGGACTAGCGGGAGTGCATGGCACAGATACGCAGTATTTT. This encodes CRPGLAGVHGTDTQYF.

This clonotype turned up a few times. This sequence joins TRBV5-1 and TRBJ2-7, with 9 bases matching TRBD1. Germline V gene data show CDR1 as SGHRS and CDR2 as YFSETQ. V lost 5 bases and J lost 0; bases outside the gene matches: 6. This CDR3 is 15 amino acids long. CDR3 amino acids: CASRGGTGYSYEQYF. In DNA form, the CDR3 reads TGCGCCAGCAGGGGAGGGACAGGGTACTCCTACGAGCAGTACTTC.

This clonotype occurred a few times. Here the CDR3 DNA reads TGTGCCAGCAGCTTAGATAGAAGGGGTGACTACGAGCAGTACTTC. Its translation is CASSLDRRGDYEQYF. V gene TRBV7-2 combines with J gene TRBJ2-7; a weak D match, TRBD1 (5 bases). This CDR3 comprises 15 residues. Trimming pared 1 base from V and 3 bases from J, leaving 13 bases between. Germline CDR1 SGHTA, CDR2 FQGNSA.

This clonotype has a count of ten or more. The V call is TRBV2, the J call TRBJ2-1; D may be TRBD1 (5 bases). V was shortened by 4 bases and J by 7 bases, with 14 bases between the two germline ends. CDR3 length equals 14 residues. Germline V gene data show CDR1 as SNHLY and CDR2 as FYNNEI. The CDR3 region has the DNA TGTGCCAGCAGTGGTCAGGGAATTGGGAATGAGCAGTTCTTC. Its protein product is CASSGQGIGNEQFF.

This clonotype appeared many times. V is TRBV6-1 and J is TRBJ2-5; D unclear. Looked up from germline, CDR1 is MNHNS and CDR2 is SASEGT. This CDR3 has 12 residues. V lost 6 bases to trimming and J lost 1 base, with 6 bases between them. The CDR3 is CASSKIQETQYF. In DNA form, the CDR3 reads TGTGCCAGCAGCAAGATCCAAGAGACCCAGTACTTC.

This chain links TRBV29-1 with TRBJ2-7; 12 nucleotides line up with TRBD1. Trimming at V came to 7 bases and at J to 3 bases, leaving 7 bases not matched to a gene. CDR3 size: 14 residues. Germline V lookup: CDR1 SQVTM, CDR2 ANQGSEA. The CDR3 DNA reads TGCAGCGCTTCCGGGACAGGGGGCCTCTACGAGCAGTACTTC. Protein sequence: CSASGTGGLYEQYF.

This clonotype was counted a few times. V and J are TRBV20-1 and TRBJ2-1; 7 nucleotides match TRBD2. The trim removed 6 bases at V and 2 bases at J, leaving 7 bases unmatched. This CDR3 comprises 14 residues. The germline V gene has CDR1 DFQATT and CDR2 SNEGSKA (reference sequence). This CDR3 reads CSAPRLAAYNEQFF. For the CDR3, the DNA is TGCAGTGCCCCACGACTAGCTGCCTACAATGAGCAGTTCTTC.

The J gene is TRBJ2-6, the V gene TRBV11-2, with D unclear. This CDR3 has 15 amino acids. Trimming left V 0 bases short and J 0 bases short, with 3 bases between. CDR1 and CDR2 from the germline V gene are SGHAT and FQNNGV. Here the CDR3 reads CASSLEGSGANVLTF. In nucleotides, the CDR3 is TGTGCCAGCAGCTTAGAAGGCTCTGGGGCCAACGTCCTGACTTTC.

The CDR3 is CSVENSNEQYF. The DNA of the CDR3 is TGCAGCGTTGAGAACTCTAACGAGCAGTACTTC. The V call is TRBV29-1, the J call TRBJ2-7; the D is unclear. The CDR3 extends over 11 amino acids. The germline CDR1 and CDR2 sequences are SQVTM and ANQGSEA. With 3 bases removed from V and 5 bases from J, the gap between germline ends came to 8 bases.

The chain couples TRBV29-1 to TRBJ2-1; 8 positions agree with TRBD1. Germline CDR1 and CDR2: SQVTM and ANQGSEA. The trim removed 6 bases at V and 5 bases at J, leaving 6 bases unmatched. The CDR3 consists of 13 residues. CDR3: CSVGTGPDNEQFF. Here the CDR3 DNA reads TGCAGCGTGGGGACAGGCCCTGACAATGAGCAGTTCTTC.

This clonotype has more than one count but fewer than ten. V gene TRBV5-1 combines with J gene TRBJ2-7; 7 positions match TRBD1. The germline V gene has CDR1 SGHRS and CDR2 YFSETQ. J lost 0 bases, V lost 2 bases, and 2 bases had no gene match. The CDR3 is made up of 14 amino acids. The CDR3 DNA sequence: TGCGCCAGCAGCTTAGGGACAGCCTCCTACGAGCAGTACTTC. Its protein product is CASSLGTASYEQYF.

Ten or more counts support this clonotype. The rearrangement links TRBV20-1 to TRBJ2-7, with TRBD2 matching 9 bases. CDR1 is DFQATT, CDR2 SNEGSKA, per germline (reference sequence). V gave up 6 bases and J gave up 4 bases; unmatched junction bases: 7. The CDR3 runs to 13 residues. CDR3 DNA: TGCAGTGCGCACGGACTAGCGAGATACGAGCAGTACTTC. This codes for CSAHGLARYEQYF.

The gene calls are TRBV7-9 and TRBJ2-3; tentative D call: TRBD2 (6 bases). This CDR3 is built from 14 residues. CDR1 and CDR2 (germline): SEHNR, FQNEAQ (reference sequence). V lost 3 bases to trimming and J lost 2 bases, with 9 bases between them. The CDR3: CASSLGGITDTQYF. The CDR3 DNA is TGTGCCAGCAGCTTGGGAGGCATCACAGATACGCAGTATTTT. The full variable domain, completed using reference TRBV7-9 and TRBJ2-3, is DTGVSQNPRHKITKRGQNVTFRCDPISEHNRLYWYRQTLGQGPEFLTYFQNEAQLEKSRLLSDRFSAERPKGSFSTLEIQRTEQGDSAMYLCASSLGGITDTQYFGPGTRLTVL.

This clonotype came up a few times. V gene TRBV12-5 combines with J gene TRBJ2-3; possibly TRBD2 for D (5 bases). The CDR3 runs 15 residues. Per germline, CDR1 LGHNT and CDR2 FRNRAP. V dropped 4 bases and J dropped 3 bases, with 14 bases sitting between them. DNA of the CDR3: TGTGCTAGTGGTTACGGGGATGGCGGTACAGATACGCAGTATTTT. Translation gives CASGYGDGGTDTQYF. Full variable domain (remainder filled in from reference TRBV12-5 and TRBJ2-3): DARVTQTPRHKVTEMGQEVTMRCQPILGHNTVFWYRQTMMQGLELLAYFRNRAPLDDSGMPKDRFSAEMPDATLATLKIQPSEPRDSAVYFCASGYGDGGTDTQYFGPGTRLTVL.

The genes are TRBV6-5 and TRBJ2-3, with 7 bases aligning to TRBD2. This CDR3 is built from 17 residues. Per germline, CDR1 MNHEY and CDR2 SVGAGI. The J segment lost 2 bases and the V segment lost 8 bases, leaving 16 bases of the junction unmatched. The CDR3 DNA reads TGTGCCAGCGGACTCCCGACTAGCCCGCAAGACACAGATACGCAGTATTTT. It codes for CASGLPTSPQDTDTQYF.

The J gene is TRBJ2-5, the V gene TRBV19; D is ambiguous. Per the germline V gene, CDR1 is LNHDA and CDR2 is SQIVND (reference sequence). The CDR3 runs 14 residues. V lost 8 bases, J lost 5 bases, and 18 bases lay in between. CDR3 nucleotides: TGTGCCAGTGGAGATAGAGGTTTGGGGGAGACCCAGTACTTC. The encoded protein is CASGDRGLGETQYF.

This chain connects TRBV7-8 to TRBJ2-7, with D hard to call. CDR1 is SGHVS, CDR2 FQNEAQ, per germline. Between the trimmed V and J ends, which lost 1 base and 2 bases, there was a span of 9 bases. This CDR3 spans 14 amino acids. The CDR3 nucleotides are TGTGCCAGCAGCTTAGGGGCAACGGCCTACGAGCAGTACTTC. Protein product: CASSLGATAYEQYF.

This clonotype occurred a few times. This chain links TRBV6-2 or TRBV6-3 with TRBJ2-2; D perhaps matches TRBD2 (6 bases). CDR1 and CDR2 from the germline V gene are MNHEY and SVGEGT. The length of the CDR3 is 15 residues. Trimming shortened V by 8 bases and J by 7 bases, and 20 bases separated the two germline ends. The CDR3 protein is CASGETTSLGGELFF. For the CDR3, the DNA is TGTGCCAGCGGGGAGACGACTAGTTTAGGCGGGGAGCTGTTTTTT.

This rearrangement joins TRBV5-1 to TRBJ1-2; D is uncertain. The CDR3 runs to 15 residues. Trimming removed 3 bases at V and 0 bases at J, with 12 bases between. Germline assignment: CDR1 SGHRS and CDR2 YFSETQ. The chain's CDR3 is CASSSGVQTNYGYTF. CDR3 DNA sequence: TGCGCCAGCAGCTCTGGGGTCCAGACTAACTATGGCTACACCTTC. Full variable domain (outside the CDR3, taken from reference TRBV5-1 and TRBJ1-2): KAGVTQTPRYLIKTRGQQVTLSCSPISGHRSVSWYQQTPGQGLQFLFEYFSETQRNKGNFPGRFSGRQFSNSRSEMNVSTLELGDSALYLCASSSGVQTNYGYTFGSGTRLTVV.

The sample holds a few counts of this clonotype. The genes are TRBV20-1 and TRBJ2-3, with D uncertain. This CDR3 has 12 amino acids. V lost 4 bases to trimming and J lost 4 bases, with 9 bases between them. Germline V lookup: CDR1 DFQATT, CDR2 SNEGSKA (reference sequence). This CDR3 reads CSANGVADTQYF. CDR3 DNA: TGCAGTGCTAATGGGGTGGCAGATACGCAGTATTTT.

Many counts were recorded for this clonotype. This sequence joins TRBV6-5 and TRBJ1-5, with D possibly matching TRBD1 (6 bases). The germline V gene encodes CDR1 MNHEY and CDR2 SVGAGI. The CDR3 length is 16 residues. With 5 bases removed from V and 1 base from J, the gap between germline ends came to 15 bases. CDR3 sequence: CASSGGNRDSNQPQHF. CDR3 DNA sequence: TGTGCCAGCAGTGGAGGGAACAGGGACAGCAATCAGCCCCAGCATTTT.

This clonotype has a count of ten or more. The gene calls are TRBV10-3 and TRBJ2-1; D gene unclear. The CDR3 runs to 16 residues. Germline V gene data show CDR1 as ENHRY and CDR2 as SYGVKD. The V gene lost 0 bases and the J gene lost 5 bases, with 14 bases spanning the gap. The CDR3 coding sequence is TGTGCCATCAGTGAGTCCCTGACTCCCCCAGACAATGAGCAGTTCTTC. The encoded protein is CAISESLTPPDNEQFF.

This clonotype has just a few counts. The V call is TRBV4-2, the J call TRBJ2-1, with TRBD2 matching 8 bases. V dropped 4 bases and J dropped 1; count of bases not matched to a gene: 3. Germline CDR1 reads LGHNA; CDR2 reads YNFKEQ. This CDR3 contains 15 residues. The CDR3 loop reads CASSPERGSYNEQFF. Written as DNA, the CDR3 is TGTGCCAGCAGCCCGGAGCGGGGGTCCTACAATGAGCAGTTCTTC.

This clonotype was detected only a few times. This chain links TRBV18 with TRBJ1-5; D is undetermined. The germline V gene has CDR1 KGHSH and CDR2 LQKENI. The CDR3 totals 14 residues. Trimming took off 1 base at V and 3 bases at J, with 7 bases between the two ends. The CDR3 DNA reads as TGTGCCAGCTCACCACAGGGTTACAATCAGCCCCAGCATTTT. Encoded protein: CASSPQGYNQPQHF. The full variable domain, its missing parts supplied by reference TRBV18 and TRBJ1-5, is NAGVMQNPRHLVRRRGQEARLRCSPMKGHSHVYWYRQLPEEGLKFMVYLQKENIIDESGMPKERFSAEFPKEGPSILRIQQVVRGDSAAYFCASSPQGYNQPQHFGDGTRLSIL.

This clonotype was found a few times. The chain recombines TRBV24-1 with TRBJ1-1, with 12 bases matching TRBD1. J lost 5 bases, V lost 3 bases, and 6 bases had no gene match. CDR3 length: 16 residues. Germline loops: CDR1 KGHDR, CDR2 SFDVKD. CDR3 in DNA: TGTGCCACCAGTGATCCGGGGACAGGGGGCCAAACTGAAGCTTTCTTT. Translating it yields CATSDPGTGGQTEAFF.

This clonotype has at least ten counts. This chain connects TRBV4-1 to TRBJ2-7; 10 bases agree with TRBD2. V trimming: 0 bases; J trimming: 0 bases; junction bases outside the gene matches: 11. The CDR3 consists of 19 residues. Germline-derived CDR1 and CDR2 are MGHRA and YSYEKL. The CDR3 sequence is CASSQDGLAGVRSSYEQYF. Written as DNA, the CDR3 is TGCGCCAGCAGCCAAGATGGGCTAGCGGGAGTTAGGAGCTCCTACGAGCAGTACTTC.

In this sample, this clonotype turned up a few times. In DNA, the CDR3 is TGTGCCACCTCCCCCGCCCAAGAGACCCAGTACTTC. This translates into CATSPAQETQYF. The rearrangement joins TRBV10-3 to TRBJ2-5, with D uncertain. The germline V gene has CDR1 ENHRY and CDR2 SYGVKD. Trimming cost V 10 bases and J 1 base, with 10 bases left between them. The CDR3 totals 12 residues.

CDR3 coding DNA: TGCGCCAGCAGCCCGGGGACTAGCGGGACTGAGACCCAGTACTTC. Protein product: CASSPGTSGTETQYF. The chain has TRBV5-1 and TRBJ2-5; TRBD2 aligns across 13 bases. Unmatched junction bases numbered 5, after V lost 4 bases and J lost 5 bases. The CDR3 totals 15 residues. From germline, CDR1 is SGHRS and CDR2 YFSETQ.

This clonotype has only a few counts. The V call is TRBV4-2, the J call TRBJ2-1; weak D call: TRBD2 (6 bases). Germline V gives CDR1 LGHNA, CDR2 YNFKEQ. The V gene lost 4 bases and the J gene lost 9 bases, with 28 bases spanning the gap. CDR3 size: 18 residues. Here the CDR3 reads CASSRLPSGGEQGGEQFF. CDR3 bases: TGTGCCAGCAGCCGCCTACCCTCAGGCGGCGAGCAGGGAGGTGAGCAGTTCTTC.